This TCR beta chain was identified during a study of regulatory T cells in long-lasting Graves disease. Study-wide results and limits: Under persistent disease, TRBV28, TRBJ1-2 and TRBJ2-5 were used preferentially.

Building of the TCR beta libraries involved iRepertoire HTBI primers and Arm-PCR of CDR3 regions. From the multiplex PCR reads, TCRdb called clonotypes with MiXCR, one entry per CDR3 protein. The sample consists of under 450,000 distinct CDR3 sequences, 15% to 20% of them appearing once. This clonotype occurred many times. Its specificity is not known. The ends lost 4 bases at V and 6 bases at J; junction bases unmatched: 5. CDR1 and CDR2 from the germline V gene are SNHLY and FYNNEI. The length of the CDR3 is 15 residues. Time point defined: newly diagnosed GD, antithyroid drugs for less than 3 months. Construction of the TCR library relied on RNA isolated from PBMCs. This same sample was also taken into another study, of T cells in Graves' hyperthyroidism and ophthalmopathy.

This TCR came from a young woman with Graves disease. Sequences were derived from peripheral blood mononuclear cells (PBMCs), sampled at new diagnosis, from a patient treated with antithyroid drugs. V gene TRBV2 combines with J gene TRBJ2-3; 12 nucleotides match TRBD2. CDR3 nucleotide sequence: TGTGCCAGCAGTGTATCTAGCGGGGGGGGCGATACGCAGTATTTT. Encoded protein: CASSVSSGGGDTQYF.